Listed here are 5 T cell receptor beta chains from one sample, sequenced in a study of blood T cells in healthy people across ages. Then a second PCR, running about 6 to 11 cycles, was carried out with a sample-barcoded 5' primer and a J-beta primer mix. TCRdb called the 5' RACE reads again in MiXCR, with one record for every CDR3 protein. The sample contains almost 800,000 distinct CDR3 sequences, 58% of which appear only once. Sequencing was performed on blood. Source of these receptors: a man aged 25-40 years in good health.

This clonotype was counted between two and nine times. The rearrangement links TRBV11-2 to TRBJ2-5; D is ambiguous. The CDR3 is 13 amino acids. The germline gives CDR1 SGHAT, CDR2 FQNNGV. V gave up 5 bases and J gave up 5 bases, with 12 bases separating them. The CDR3 coding sequence is TGTGCCAGCAGCCCAGAGGACGGGGAGACCCAGTACTTC. It translates to CASSPEDGETQYF.

The chain links TRBV7-2 to TRBJ2-3; tentative D call: TRBD1 (6 bases). This CDR3 spans 14 amino acids. Trimming stripped 5 bases from V and 6 bases from J, with 15 bases between. Germline CDR1 and CDR2: SGHTA and FQGNSA. CDR3: CASSPHRVRDTQYF. CDR3 nucleotides: TGTGCCAGCAGCCCGCACAGGGTTCGGGATACGCAGTATTTT.

The V and J genes are TRBV12-3 or TRBV12-4 and TRBJ2-7; D is unclear. The V and J ends lost 4 bases and 5 bases respectively, with 6 bases between them. The CDR3 sequence is 11 residues long. The CDR3 loop reads CASSSIDEQYF. CDR3 DNA sequence: TGTGCCAGCAGTTCAATAGACGAGCAGTACTTC.

V and J are TRBV7-6 and TRBJ1-2; 9 nucleotides match TRBD1. Germline values: CDR1 SGHVS, CDR2 FNYEAQ. The CDR3 loop spans 14 amino acids. V was clipped by 4 bases and J by 8 bases; unmatched bases: 8. The CDR3, as DNA: TGTGCCAGCAGCTCAGGGGACAGGGCGCGAGGCTACACCTTC. Amino acids: CASSSGDRARGYTF.

This clonotype has a single count. V gene TRBV10-3 combines with J gene TRBJ2-4; 7 nucleotides align to TRBD1. TRBJ2-7 matches the DNA end more closely, so the J call is doubtful. Looked up from germline, CDR1 is ENHRY and CDR2 is SYGVKD. This CDR3 comprises 17 residues. DNA for the CDR3: TGTGCCATCAGCTCCCCTCCAGGGGGTCAGGTGCCCTACGAGCAGTACTTC. This translates into CAISSPPGGQVPYEQYF.